A single sample gave rise to the 28 T cell receptor beta chains below, sequenced in a study of blood T cell repertoires in COVID-19. Method: immunoSEQ multiplex PCR; TCRdb's copy keeps in-frame clones and lacks some. The sample includes just over 300,000 clones, 85% to 90% of them seen just once. The sequenced sample consisted of PBMCs or T cells enriched from blood (not recorded which). These receptors originate from a man aged 25-45 years who had recovered from COVID-19.

This clone was recorded only once. The gene calls are TRBV18 and TRBJ1-1; tentative D call: TRBD1 (6 bases). The CDR3 spans 15 residues. V was clipped by 4 bases and J by 0 bases, with 12 bases between them. Germline V gives CDR1 KGHSH, CDR2 LQKENI. The CDR3 spells CASSQAQGMNTEAFF. The CDR3 DNA reads as TGTGCCAGCTCACAAGCACAGGGAATGAACACTGAAGCTTTCTTT. The variable domain in full, with the rest retrieved from reference TRBV18 and TRBJ1-1, is NAGVMQNPRHLVRRRGQEARLRCSPMKGHSHVYWYRQLPEEGLKFMVYLQKENIIDESGMPKERFSAEFPKEGPSILRIQQVVRGDSAAYFCASSQAQGMNTEAFFGQGTRLTVV.

This chain uses TRBV30 with TRBJ2-7, with 7 bases lining up with TRBD1. In germline, CDR1 is GTSNPN, CDR2 SVGIG (reference sequence). The junction had 2 bases not matched to a gene; V was cut back by 0 bases and J by 3 bases. This CDR3 spans 13 amino acids. CDR3 region: CAWSVNRGYEQYF. The CDR3 DNA follows: TGTGCCTGGAGTGTTAACAGGGGCTACGAGCAGTACTTC.

CDR3 amino acids: CASSLVLRDISGNTIYF. CDR3 nucleotides: TGTGCCAGCAGCTTGGTCCTCAGGGACATCTCTGGAAACACCATATATTTT. V is TRBV5-6 and J is TRBJ1-3; possible D gene TRBD1, 6 bases. Germline CDR1 SGHDT, CDR2 YYEEEE. The V gene lost 0 bases and the J gene lost 0 bases, with 13 bases spanning the gap. The CDR3 runs 17 residues.

This clone was observed once. The chain is built from TRBV5-1 and TRBJ1-3; 7 bases are shared with TRBD1. Germline CDR1 reads SGHRS; CDR2 reads YFSETQ. This CDR3 has 14 residues. V trimming: 5 bases; J trimming: 4 bases; junction bases outside the gene matches: 6. The CDR3 DNA sequence: TGCGCCAGCAGACGGGACAGCCCAGGAAACACCATATATTTT. Its protein is CASRRDSPGNTIYF.

This sequence joins TRBV11-2 and TRBJ1-2; 7 nucleotides agree with TRBD1. From germline, CDR1 is SGHAT and CDR2 FQNNGV. The CDR3 loop spans 13 amino acids. V was clipped by 3 bases and J by 14 bases; unmatched bases: 12. The CDR3 region has the DNA TGTGCCAGCAGCTTCGACCGACAGGGATCGAAGACCTTC. Protein product: CASSFDRQGSKTF.

V and J are TRBV6-5 and TRBJ2-2; 10 bases align to TRBD2. CDR1 and CDR2 from the germline V gene are MNHEY and SVGAGI. There are 14 residues in the CDR3. V dropped 2 bases and J dropped 6; count of bases not matched to a gene: 0. The CDR3 spells CASSYLAGAGELFF. The CDR3 nucleotides are TGTGCCAGCAGTTACCTAGCGGGAGCCGGGGAGCTGTTTTTT.

This clone appeared a few times. The chain joins TRBV4-1 to TRBJ2-7; 9 nucleotides agree with TRBD1. With V trimmed by 4 bases and J by 5 bases, 6 bases remained unmatched. CDR3 length: 14 residues. The germline V gene encodes CDR1 MGHRA and CDR2 YSYEKL. CDR3 amino acids: CASSLPGQGNEQYF. The DNA for the CDR3 is TGCGCCAGCAGCCTCCCGGGACAGGGTAACGAGCAGTACTTC.

The CDR3 nucleotides read TGTGCCAGCAGCACCGACAGGGAGAATTACGAGCAGTACTTC. It is translated as CASSTDRENYEQYF. V is TRBV7-9 and J is TRBJ2-7; 7 nucleotides match TRBD1. The CDR3 is 14 residues long. V shed 5 bases and J 4 bases; nucleotides not matched to a gene: 8. Germline assignment: CDR1 SEHNR and CDR2 FQNEAQ (reference sequence).

The rearrangement links TRBV28 to TRBJ2-7; D call uncertain. The CDR3 is made up of 15 amino acids. Deletions cut 8 bases from V and 2 bases from J, with 19 bases between. Germline CDR1 MDHEN, CDR2 SYDVKM. The chain's CDR3 is CASPASDPIAYEQYF. In DNA form, the CDR3 reads TGTGCCAGCCCTGCAAGCGACCCTATCGCCTACGAGCAGTACTTC.

V usage is TRBV27 and J usage is TRBJ1-3; 7 bases map to TRBD1. Looked up from germline, CDR1 is MNHEY and CDR2 is SMNVEV (reference sequence). The CDR3 spans 14 residues. The V segment lost 5 bases and the J segment 7 bases; nucleotides outside the gene matches: 8. CDR3 sequence: CASSRTGVGNTIYF. Written as DNA, the CDR3 is TGTGCCAGCAGTCGCACAGGGGTAGGCAACACCATATATTTT.

As concerns this clone: The sample contains more than one DNA sequence encoding this CDR3. This chain connects TRBV24-1 to TRBJ2-2, with D possibly TRBD1 on 6 matching bases. From germline, CDR1 is KGHDR and CDR2 SFDVKD. Trimming took 1 base from V and 3 from J, leaving 8 bases between them. The CDR3 runs to 15 residues. The CDR3 here is CATSDLYRDTGELFF. The CDR3 nucleotides are TGTGCCACCAGTGATTTATACAGGGACACCGGGGAGCTGTTTTTT.

This chain joins TRBV5-1 and TRBJ2-5; possibly TRBD2 for D (6 bases). The CDR3 is made up of 15 amino acids. CDR1 and CDR2 (germline): SGHRS, YFSETQ. V dropped 3 bases and J dropped 5 bases, with 17 bases sitting between them. CDR3 amino acids: CASSSAPGLGETQYF. The CDR3 region has the DNA TGCGCCAGCAGCTCCGCACCGGGACTTGGGGAGACCCAGTACTTC.

This clone was counted once. The V and J genes are TRBV30 and TRBJ1-2, with D tentatively TRBD1 (6 bases). The CDR3 extends over 12 amino acids. Germline V gene data show CDR1 as GTSNPN and CDR2 as SVGIG (reference sequence). The V end was cut by 0 bases, the J end by 8 bases, with 10 bases between. For the CDR3, the DNA is TGTGCCTGGAGTGTATTAGGGACAGGCTACACCTTC. Protein sequence: CAWSVLGTGYTF. The full variable domain, completed using reference TRBV30 and TRBJ1-2, is SQTIHQWPATLVQPVGSPLSLECTVEGTSNPNLYWYRQAAGRGLQLLFYSVGIGQISSEVPQNLSASRPQDRQFILSSKKLLLSDSGFYLCAWSVLGTGYTFGSGTRLTVV.

This chain connects TRBV28 to TRBJ2-1; 13 bases fit TRBD2. The CDR3 length is 15 residues. V was pared by 5 bases and J by 10 bases, with 8 bases of the junction left unmatched. The germline CDR1 and CDR2 sequences are MDHEN and SYDVKM. The CDR3 region is CASSIPTSGGAEQFF. DNA of the CDR3: TGTGCCAGCAGTATCCCCACTAGCGGGGGGGCCGAGCAGTTCTTC.

This chain uses TRBV5-1 with TRBJ1-3; the D gene is possibly TRBD1 (5 bases). The CDR3 has 16 amino acids. In germline, CDR1 is SGHRS, CDR2 YFSETQ. Deletions cut 0 bases from V and 3 bases from J, with 13 bases between. CDR3 DNA sequence: TGCGCCAGCAGCTTGGAAGCGCGGGGGAGTGGAAACACCATATATTTT. Its translation is CASSLEARGSGNTIYF.

The chain links TRBV10-2 to TRBJ1-2; D unclear. The V and J ends lost 6 bases and 8 bases respectively, with 13 bases between them. This CDR3 comprises 12 residues. Germline values: CDR1 WSHSY, CDR2 SAAADI. The CDR3 bases are TGCGCCAGCAGGGGTGACATTTTCGGCTACACCTTC. Protein: CASRGDIFGYTF.

The CDR3 protein is CASSGSSTEAFF. DNA for the CDR3: TGTGCCAGCAGCGGGAGCAGCACTGAAGCTTTCTTT. The J gene is TRBJ1-1, the V gene TRBV7-9; D is unresolved. The CDR3 spans 12 residues. CDR1 is SEHNR, CDR2 FQNEAQ, per germline (reference sequence). The V and J ends lost 5 bases and 4 bases respectively, with 8 bases between them.

The rearrangement links TRBV4-1 to TRBJ2-2, with TRBD2 identical over 9 bases. The CDR3 covers 16 residues. V was pared by 2 bases and J by 5 bases, with 6 bases of the junction left unmatched. The germline CDR1 and CDR2 sequences are MGHRA and YSYEKL. The DNA of the CDR3 is TGCGCCAGCAGCCAATTTAGCGGGAGCGGAACCGGGGAGCTGTTTTTT. Its protein is CASSQFSGSGTGELFF.

The chain has TRBV9 and TRBJ1-6; 7 bases line up with TRBD1. J gave up 7 bases and V 7 bases, and 2 bases lay outside the gene matches. Germline assignment: CDR1 SGDLS and CDR2 YYNGEE. This CDR3 is 12 amino acids long. This CDR3 reads CASGTANSPLHF. CDR3 coding DNA: TGTGCCAGCGGGACAGCCAATTCACCCCTCCACTTT.

V gene TRBV3-1 (or the pseudogene TRBV3-2) combines with J gene TRBJ1-1, with D tentatively TRBD1 (5 bases). The CDR3 spans 19 residues. The germline V gene encodes CDR1 LGHDT and CDR2 YNNKEL (reference sequence). V was pared by 0 bases and J by 1 base, with 21 bases between. CDR3 loop: CASSQESPTSGLWNTEAFF. As DNA, the CDR3 is TGTGCCAGCAGCCAAGAGTCCCCAACATCGGGACTCTGGAACACTGAAGCTTTCTTT.

This clone was detected only a few times. The chain links TRBV6-4 to TRBJ2-1; TRBD2 matches at 9 bases. Germline V gene lookup returns CDR1 MRHNA and CDR2 SNTAGT. The trim removed 0 bases at V and 6 bases at J, leaving 0 bases unmatched. The CDR3 contains 14 residues. The CDR3 DNA sequence: TGTGCCAGCAGTGACTCTAGCGGGGGCAATGAGCAGTTCTTC. It translates to CASSDSSGGNEQFF.

The rearrangement uses TRBV19 and TRBJ2-5; TRBD2 aligns across 9 bases. V was pared by 4 bases and J by 2 bases, with 5 bases of the junction left unmatched. This CDR3 is 15 amino acids long. The V gene's germline CDR1 is LNHDA and CDR2 SQIVND (reference sequence). CDR3 nucleotide sequence: TGTGCCAGTAGTACCCTAGCGGGGCTACAAGAGACCCAGTACTTC. Amino acid sequence: CASSTLAGLQETQYF.

The CDR3, as DNA: TGCGCCAGCAGCTGGGGGACTTCCGGATTTAATGAAAAACTGTTTTTT. It is translated as CASSWGTSGFNEKLFF. The chain has TRBV5-1 and TRBJ1-4; perhaps TRBD1 as D (5 bases). Looked up from germline, CDR1 is SGHRS and CDR2 is YFSETQ. The CDR3 totals 16 residues. The V end lost 3 bases, the J end lost 4 bases, and 16 bases lay between the germline ends.

The rearrangement links TRBV11-3 to TRBJ2-7, with D possibly matching TRBD1 (6 bases). This CDR3 contains 15 residues. V lost 5 bases, J lost 0 bases, and 14 bases lay in between. In germline, CDR1 is SGHNT, CDR2 YENEEA. The CDR3 DNA reads as TGTGCCAGCAGCCCGTGGGGGCGGAGCTCCTACGAGCAGTACTTC. Translation gives CASSPWGRSSYEQYF.

J is TRBJ2-7 and V is TRBV5-8; 7 bases are shared with TRBD1. The ends lost 4 bases at V and 6 bases at J; junction bases unmatched: 10. CDR1 is SGHTS, CDR2 YDEGEE, per germline. The CDR3 is made up of 14 amino acids. This CDR3 is CASSPLDRPPEQYF. The CDR3, as DNA: TGTGCCAGCAGCCCATTGGACAGGCCCCCCGAGCAGTACTTC.

The chain links TRBV19 to TRBJ1-5, with D unresolved. This CDR3 is built from 14 residues. V gave up 7 bases and J gave up 0 bases, with 10 bases separating them. Germline assignment: CDR1 LNHDA and CDR2 SQIVND (reference sequence). The CDR3 protein is CASTLSYSNQPQHF. Written as DNA, the CDR3 is TGTGCCAGTACTCTTAGTTATAGCAATCAGCCCCAGCATTTT.

This clone was observed a handful of times. The chain links TRBV30 to TRBJ1-2, with a possible D match to TRBD1 (5 bases). Germline V gene lookup returns CDR1 GTSNPN and CDR2 SVGIG (reference sequence). V was shortened by 0 bases and J by 8 bases, with 10 bases between the two germline ends. CDR3 length: 12 residues. CDR3: CAWSVPRVGYTF. The CDR3 region has the DNA TGTGCCTGGAGTGTACCCAGGGTAGGCTACACCTTC.

The chain links TRBV11-3 to TRBJ2-5, with 12 bases matching TRBD1. J lost 5 bases, V lost 6 bases, and 16 bases had no gene match. CDR3 size: 18 residues. Germline V gene data show CDR1 as SGHNT and CDR2 as YENEEA. The CDR3 loop reads CASSSPGQGAASQETQYF. The DNA for the CDR3 is TGTGCCAGCAGTTCACCGGGACAGGGGGCCGCCTCCCAGGAGACCCAGTACTTC.